A single sample gave rise to the 12 T cell receptor beta chains below, sequenced in a study of neurological immune-mediated disorders. TCRdb re-called the 5' RACE reads through MiXCR, storing one row per CDR3 protein. Among approximately 50,000 distinct CDR3 sequences listed, 5.8% were seen once. Sequencing was done on a sample of CD4+ T cells from blood. The source is a woman aged 18-29 years with multiple sclerosis.

This clonotype was detected ten times or more. The chain combines TRBV14 with TRBJ2-6, with D unclear. The CDR3 runs to 16 residues. V lost 0 bases and J lost 9, with 15 bases in between. Germline V gene data show CDR1 as SGHDN and CDR2 as FVKESK. This CDR3 reads CASSQDWALRVNVLTF. The CDR3, as DNA: TGTGCCAGCAGCCAAGATTGGGCCCTACGGGTCAACGTCCTGACTTTC. Full variable domain (outside the CDR3, taken from reference TRBV14 and TRBJ2-6): EAGVTQFPSHSVIEKGQTVTLRCDPISGHDNLYWYRRVMGKEIKFLLHFVKESKQDESGMPNNRFLAERTGGTYSTLKVQPAELEDSGVYFCASSQDWALRVNVLTFGAGSRLTVL.

This clonotype came up many times. The chain couples TRBV29-1 to TRBJ2-3; D is uncertain. Germline V lookup: CDR1 SQVTM, CDR2 ANQGSEA. This CDR3 comprises 14 residues. Between the trimmed V and J ends, which lost 4 bases and 0 bases, there was a span of 11 bases. DNA for the CDR3: TGCAGCGTTGTCGGTGAAGGGAGCACAGATACGCAGTATTTT. Translating it yields CSVVGEGSTDTQYF.

This clonotype has ten or more counts. CDR3: CSARRQGSGANVLTF. The CDR3 coding sequence is TGCAGTGCTAGACGACAGGGATCTGGGGCCAACGTCCTGACTTTC. V and J are TRBV20-1 and TRBJ2-6; TRBD1 matches 7 bases. J gave up 1 base and V 2 bases, and 2 bases lay outside the gene matches. This CDR3 has 15 amino acids. CDR1 is DFQATT and CDR2 is SNEGSKA in the germline V gene (reference sequence).

This clonotype appeared many times. The gene calls are TRBV5-1 and TRBJ1-1; tentative D call: TRBD1 (5 bases). This CDR3 region has 15 residues. From germline, CDR1 is SGHRS and CDR2 YFSETQ. V shed 4 bases and J shed 4 bases, with 17 bases lying between them. CDR3: CASSLQGGPSTEAFF. The CDR3, as DNA: TGCGCCAGCAGCCTCCAGGGTGGGCCCAGCACTGAAGCTTTCTTT.

This clonotype came up many times. The chain joins TRBV15 to TRBJ2-7; D not certain. Germline V gene lookup returns CDR1 LNHNV and CDR2 YYDKDF (reference sequence). This CDR3 comprises 11 residues. V lost 3 bases and J 3 bases, leaving 3 bases between the germline ends. CDR3 region: CATSRNYEQYF. The CDR3 nucleotides read TGTGCCACCAGCAGGAACTACGAGCAGTACTTC.

This clonotype has ten or more counts. The chain uses TRBV6-5 and TRBJ2-1; TRBD2 might be the D (6 bases). This CDR3 is 15 amino acids long. V dropped 7 bases and J dropped 6 bases, with 19 bases sitting between them. Germline CDR1 reads MNHEY; CDR2 reads SVGAGI. CDR3 sequence: CASTRTGLKFNEQFF. The CDR3 DNA reads as TGTGCCAGCACACGAACGGGACTCAAGTTCAATGAGCAGTTCTTC.

This clonotype came up many times. V usage is TRBV20-1 and J usage is TRBJ2-3, with 8 positions matching TRBD2. Germline lookup yields CDR1 DFQATT and CDR2 SNEGSKA (reference sequence). The CDR3 sequence is 15 residues long. With 3 bases clipped from V and 0 bases from J, the junction kept 5 bases outside the gene matches. CDR3 bases: TGCAGTGCTAGCTCCAGCGGGGGAAGCACAGATACGCAGTATTTT. It specifies CSASSSGGSTDTQYF.

This clonotype was recorded many times. The chain combines TRBV20-1 with TRBJ2-7; tentative D call: TRBD2 (6 bases). Germline CDR1 reads DFQATT; CDR2 reads SNEGSKA (reference sequence). This CDR3 spans 17 amino acids. The ends were cut back, 0 bases at V and 0 bases at J, with 18 bases in the middle. Here the CDR3 DNA reads TGCAGTGCTAGAGATGAGGGTGGAGGGACGAGCTCCTACGAGCAGTACTTC. Translating it yields CSARDEGGGTSSYEQYF.

This clonotype was found many times. A read error may explain this, as a much larger clone is one base away. The genes are TRBV3-1 and TRBJ2-7, with 7 nucleotides matching TRBD1. This CDR3 region has 14 residues. The V segment lost 3 bases and the J segment 0 bases; nucleotides outside the gene matches: 2. Germline CDR1 is LGHDT and CDR2 is YNNKEL (reference sequence). CDR3 residues: CASSQGQSSYEQYF. CDR3 nucleotide sequence: TGTGCCAGCAGCCAGGGACAGAGCTCCTACGAGCAGTACTTC.

The sample holds many counts of this clonotype. The CDR3 here is CASRPPGTRSYTF. CDR3 bases: TGTGCCAGCAGGCCCCCCGGGACCAGGAGCTACACCTTC. The chain joins TRBV7-2 to TRBJ1-2; D may be TRBD1 (5 bases). The ends were cut back, 6 bases at V and 9 bases at J, with 17 bases in the middle. Germline CDR1 and CDR2: SGHTA and FQGNSA. The CDR3 length is 13 residues.

This clonotype has at least ten counts. V and J are TRBV28 and TRBJ2-1; D perhaps matches TRBD1 (6 bases). The length of the CDR3 is 16 residues. From germline, CDR1 is MDHEN and CDR2 SYDVKM. V lost 4 bases and J lost 2, with 15 bases in between. CDR3 nucleotide sequence: TGTGCCAGCAGTTCTTCCGAGACAGGTGCCTACAATGAGCAGTTCTTC. It codes for CASSSSETGAYNEQFF.

This clonotype was observed at least ten times. This chain joins TRBV7-2 and TRBJ2-7, with 12 nucleotides matching TRBD2. The V gene's germline CDR1 is SGHTA and CDR2 FQGNSA. The CDR3 runs to 15 residues. Unmatched junction bases numbered 2, after V lost 3 bases and J lost 2 bases. The CDR3 loop reads CASSFGLAGPYEQYV. CDR3 in DNA: TGTGCCAGCAGCTTCGGACTAGCGGGGCCCTACGAGCAGTACGTC.